The 9 T cell receptor beta chains presented below share a single source sample, sequenced in a study of early T cells in non-severe SARS-CoV-2 infection. One entry per CDR3 protein, called by TCRdb with MiXCR from the 5' RACE reads. Seen here are roughly 69,000 distinct CDR3 sequences, roughly 10% observed once, and the top ten hold 5.5% to 7%. Input material: whole blood. These receptors were obtained from an adult who was a healthcare worker with PCR-confirmed SARS-CoV-2 infection or an uninfected control (not recorded which).

This clonotype appeared many times. This chain links TRBV7-2 with TRBJ2-7; TRBD2 matches 9 bases. This CDR3 region has 14 residues. Per germline, CDR1 SGHTA and CDR2 FQGNSA. The junction had 9 bases not matched to a gene; V was cut back by 5 bases and J by 7 bases. As DNA, the CDR3 is TGTGCCAGCAGCCCGGCGGCGAGCGGGGGGGAGCAGTACTTC. Translated: CASSPAASGGEQYF. The full variable domain, its missing parts supplied by reference TRBV7-2 and TRBJ2-7, is GAGVSQSPSNKVTEKGKDVELRCDPISGHTALYWYRQSLGQGLEFLIYFQGNSAPDKSGLPSDRFSAERTGGSVSTLTIQRTQQEDSAVYLCASSPAASGGEQYFGPGTRLTVT.

This clonotype was found many times. The rearrangement uses TRBV6-1 and TRBJ2-5; 7 bases align to TRBD1. J gave up 5 bases and V 7 bases, and 16 bases lay outside the gene matches. CDR3 length equals 16 residues. Germline loops: CDR1 MNHNS, CDR2 SASEGT. The CDR3 coding sequence is TGTGCCAGCAAGCCGCGGAGAGGGGGCCTTGGGGAGACCCAGTACTTC. It specifies CASKPRRGGLGETQYF.

This clonotype has at least ten counts. V is TRBV20-1 and J is TRBJ1-4; D unclear. CDR1 is DFQATT, CDR2 SNEGSKA, per germline (reference sequence). Trimming left V 5 bases short and J 4 bases short, with 11 bases between. This CDR3 spans 13 amino acids. CDR3: CSARSVNNEKLFF. Written as DNA, the CDR3 is TGCAGTGCTCGCTCAGTTAATAATGAAAAACTGTTTTTT.

This clonotype came up many times. CDR3 sequence reads: CSASRDRGTDTQYF. The DNA for the CDR3 is TGCAGTGCAAGCCGGGACAGGGGGACAGATACGCAGTATTTT. The chain has TRBV20-1 and TRBJ2-3; 11 bases line up with TRBD1. CDR3 size: 14 residues. Germline V gives CDR1 DFQATT, CDR2 SNEGSKA (reference sequence). V dropped 6 bases and J dropped 3; count of bases not matched to a gene: 5.

In this sample, this clonotype turned up a few times. The chain combines TRBV6-2 or TRBV6-3 with TRBJ2-7; TRBD2 matches 8 bases. The CDR3 runs 14 residues. CDR1 is MNHEY, CDR2 SVGEGT, per germline. V trimming: 6 bases; J trimming: 2 bases; junction bases outside the gene matches: 6. For the CDR3, the DNA is TGTGCCAGCAGCCCAACTAGCGGACCCTACGAGCAGTACTTC. Encoded protein: CASSPTSGPYEQYF.

This clonotype has ten or more counts. The chain links TRBV5-4 to TRBJ2-7; D is perhaps TRBD1 (5 bases). The V gene's germline CDR1 is SGHNT and CDR2 YYREEE (reference sequence). This CDR3 contains 14 residues. Trimming stripped 0 bases from V and 0 bases from J, with 7 bases between. In nucleotides, the CDR3 is TGTGCCAGCAGCTTGGACAGGAACTCCTACGAGCAGTACTTC. Its protein product is CASSLDRNSYEQYF.

The rearrangement joins TRBV19 to TRBJ2-2; D is ambiguous. The CDR3 has 15 residues. Trimming cost V 3 bases and J 5 bases, with 13 bases left between them. The germline V gene encodes CDR1 LNHDA and CDR2 SQIVND (reference sequence). CDR3: CASSIRDQQTGELFF. CDR3 DNA sequence: TGTGCCAGTAGTATCCGAGATCAACAGACCGGGGAGCTGTTTTTT. Together with reference TRBV19 and TRBJ2-2, the CDR3 gives the full variable domain: DGGITQSPKYLFRKEGQNVTLSCEQNLNHDAMYWYRQDPGQGLRLIYYSQIVNDFQKGDIAEGYSVSREKKESFPLTVTSAQKNPTAFYLCASSIRDQQTGELFFGEGSRLTVL.

This clonotype was detected only a few times. V usage is TRBV30 and J usage is TRBJ1-1; D perhaps matches TRBD1 (5 bases). CDR1 is GTSNPN, CDR2 SVGIG, per germline (reference sequence). The length of the CDR3 is 12 residues. V lost 1 base and J 5 bases, leaving 8 bases between the germline ends. As DNA, the CDR3 is TGTGCCTGGAGTGACAGGTGGACTGAAGCTTTCTTT. It is translated as CAWSDRWTEAFF.

This clonotype came up many times. This chain connects TRBV6-6 to TRBJ2-6; D gene ambiguous. V was clipped by 8 bases and J by 1 base, with 12 bases between them. This CDR3 contains 15 residues. Looked up from germline, CDR1 is MNHNY and CDR2 is SVGAGI (reference sequence). CDR3 sequence (DNA): TGTGCCAGCCGACATGCTGGGTCTGGGGCCAACGTCCTGACTTTC. The encoded protein is CASRHAGSGANVLTF.